These 9 T cell receptor beta chains were all obtained from the same sample, sequenced in a study of blood T cell repertoires in COVID-19. This table comes from immunoSEQ multiplex PCR, and its TCRdb copy is limited to in-frame clones, with some not included. The data contain 150,000 to 250,000 clones, roughly 77% of them singletons. Sequenced sample: peripheral blood. The receptors were sampled from a woman in her forties with COVID-19, enrolled during active disease.

V and J are TRBV6-4 and TRBJ2-6; TRBD2 might be the D (5 bases). The V gene lost 0 bases and the J gene lost 2 bases, with 11 bases spanning the gap. There are 17 residues in the CDR3. Germline CDR1 reads MRHNA; CDR2 reads SNTAGT. In DNA form, the CDR3 reads TGTGCCAGCAGTGACTCCGGTGTCGGGGCTGGGGCCAACGTCCTGACTTTC. Protein product: CASSDSGVGAGANVLTF.

V gene TRBV4-2 combines with J gene TRBJ2-1, with 10 positions matching TRBD2. From germline, CDR1 is LGHNA and CDR2 YNFKEQ. With V trimmed by 0 bases and J by 7 bases, 15 bases remained unmatched. The CDR3 is 19 residues long. The CDR3 DNA sequence: TGTGCCAGCAGCCAAGAACTAGCGGGGACCAATATGTTTTCAAATGAGCAGTTCTTC. Translating gives CASSQELAGTNMFSNEQFF.

The sample holds a few counts of this clone. This chain joins TRBV7-2 and TRBJ1-6, with 7 bases fitting TRBD1. This CDR3 has 14 amino acids. CDR1 is SGHTA, CDR2 FQGNSA, per germline. Trimming took 5 bases from V and 8 from J; bases not matched to a gene: 6. The CDR3 DNA sequence: TGTGCCAGCAGCCAAACAGGGGTTGATTCACCCCTCCACTTT. Protein product: CASSQTGVDSPLHF. Using reference TRBV7-2 and TRBJ1-6 for the parts outside the CDR3, the full variable domain is GAGVSQSPSNKVTEKGKDVELRCDPISGHTALYWYRQSLGQGLEFLIYFQGNSAPDKSGLPSDRFSAERTGGSVSTLTIQRTQQEDSAVYLCASSQTGVDSPLHFGNGTRLTVT.

This clone came up once. V and J are TRBV11-3 and TRBJ2-4; TRBD2 matches at 7 bases. There are 17 residues in the CDR3. V was clipped by 5 bases and J by 5 bases; unmatched bases: 15. Germline V CDR1 and CDR2: SGHNT, YENEEA. The CDR3 here is CASSTRGRGGFQNIQYF. The CDR3 DNA follows: TGTGCCAGCAGCACCCGAGGGAGGGGTGGCTTTCAAAACATTCAGTACTTC.

This sequence joins TRBV7-2 and TRBJ2-7, with TRBD2 matching over 10 bases. Germline V gene data show CDR1 as SGHTA and CDR2 as FQGNSA. There are 14 residues in the CDR3. Trimming at V came to 4 bases and at J to 3 bases, leaving 3 bases not matched to a gene. The chain's CDR3 is CASSSQREGYEQYF. The CDR3, as DNA: TGTGCCAGCAGCTCCCAGCGGGAGGGCTACGAGCAGTACTTC. Complete variable domain (other parts from reference TRBV7-2 and TRBJ2-7): GAGVSQSPSNKVTEKGKDVELRCDPISGHTALYWYRQSLGQGLEFLIYFQGNSAPDKSGLPSDRFSAERTGGSVSTLTIQRTQQEDSAVYLCASSSQREGYEQYFGPGTRLTVT.

The chain employs TRBV9 and TRBJ2-7; TRBD1 aligns across 7 bases. The CDR3 spans 14 residues. Germline trimming cut 3 bases from V and 5 bases from J; bases unmatched to any gene: 8. CDR1 SGDLS and CDR2 YYNGEE come from the germline V gene. The CDR3 reads CASSARDSMNEQYF. The CDR3 DNA is TGTGCCAGCAGCGCCCGGGACAGTATGAACGAGCAGTACTTC.

This rearrangement joins TRBV7-6 to TRBJ1-3, with 7 bases matching TRBD1. V shed 1 base and J 2 bases; nucleotides not matched to a gene: 5. The CDR3 has 16 residues. The germline V gene encodes CDR1 SGHVS and CDR2 FNYEAQ. The CDR3 region has the DNA TGTGCCAGCAGCTTAGTGGGACAGCAGACTGGAAACACCATATATTTT. Amino acid sequence: CASSLVGQQTGNTIYF. Full variable domain (rest looked up from reference TRBV7-6 and TRBJ1-3): GAGVSQSPRYKVTKRGQDVALRCDPISGHVSLYWYRQALGQGPEFLTYFNYEAQQDKSGLPNDRFSAERPEGSISTLTIQRTEQRDSAMYRCASSLVGQQTGNTIYFGEGSWLTVV.

The J gene is TRBJ1-5, the V gene TRBV18; 9 bases map to TRBD1. With V trimmed by 4 bases and J by 7 bases, 8 bases remained unmatched. This CDR3 has 15 residues. Germline V lookup: CDR1 KGHSH, CDR2 LQKENI. CDR3 DNA sequence: TGTGCCAGCTCACTATTCCGGACAGGGGAGCAGCCCCAGCATTTT. Its translation: CASSLFRTGEQPQHF.

The chain employs TRBV7-9 and TRBJ2-3; 9 nucleotides line up with TRBD2. The CDR3 runs 15 residues. Trimming at V came to 5 bases and at J to 11 bases, leaving 14 bases not matched to a gene. Germline-derived CDR1 and CDR2 are SEHNR and FQNEAQ (reference sequence). Here the CDR3 DNA reads TGTGCCAGCAGCCCTAGGACTAGCGCCTGGTTGGTGCAGTATTTT. Residues: CASSPRTSAWLVQYF.